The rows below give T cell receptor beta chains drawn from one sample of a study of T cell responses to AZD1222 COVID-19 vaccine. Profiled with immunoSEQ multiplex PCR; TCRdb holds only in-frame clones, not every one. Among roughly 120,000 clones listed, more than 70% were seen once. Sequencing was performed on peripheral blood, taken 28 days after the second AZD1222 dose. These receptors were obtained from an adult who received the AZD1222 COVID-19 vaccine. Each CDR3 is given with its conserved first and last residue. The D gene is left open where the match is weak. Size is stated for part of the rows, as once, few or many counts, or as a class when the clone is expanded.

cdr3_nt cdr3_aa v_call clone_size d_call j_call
TGCGCCAGCAGCTCCGGGACAGGGGTAGGGTCACCCCTCCACTTT CASSSGTGVGSPLHF TRBV5-1 NA TRBD1 TRBJ1-6
TGTGCCAGCAGTTTAGGCTACCCCGTAGCGCGCGAGCAGTACTTC CASSLGYPVAREQYF TRBV28 NA NA TRBJ2-7
TGCGCCAGCAGCTCGACAGGGGCCCTGACCCGCACCTTC CASSSTGALTRTF TRBV5-1 NA TRBD1 TRBJ1-2
TGTGCCAGCAGCAAAGAACCCGACGAAGGGGCCAGACAGAACTATGGCTACACCTTC CASSKEPDEGARQNYGYTF TRBV21-1 once NA TRBJ1-2
TGTGCCAGCAGCTTGTCGGGGGCAAGGCAAGAGACCCAGTACTTC CASSLSGARQETQYF TRBV5-4 NA NA TRBJ2-5
TGTGCCAGTAGTATACCATACACTGAAGCTTTCTTT CASSIPYTEAFF TRBV19 NA NA TRBJ1-1
TGTGCCAGCAGTTTTCGGGAGACCCAGTACTTC CASSFRETQYF TRBV28 NA NA TRBJ2-5
TGTGCCAGCAGTTTATTGGGCAGGGGTGAAGCTTTCTTT CASSLLGRGEAFF TRBV27 NA NA TRBJ1-1
TGTGCCAGCAGCCAAGATCCGACAGGGGATAGCAATCAGCCCCAGCATTTT CASSQDPTGDSNQPQHF TRBV3-1/TRBV3-2 NA TRBD1 TRBJ1-5
TGTGCTAGTGGCCTCAGAGTTGGAGAGACCCAGTACTTC CASGLRVGETQYF TRBV12-5 NA NA TRBJ2-5
TGTGCCAGCAGTGCCGGGACAGAAGGAATCATTGGTGGCTACACCTTC CASSAGTEGIIGGYTF TRBV6-1 NA TRBD1 TRBJ1-2
TGTGCCACCAGCAGAGGGCCTGGCAGGGTAATGGACACCATATATTTT CATSRGPGRVMDTIYF TRBV15 NA NA TRBJ1-3
TGTGCCATCAGTGAGACAGGCCGGGACAGGCAAGCTTTCTTT CAISETGRDRQAFF TRBV10-3 NA TRBD1 TRBJ1-1
TGTGCCAGCACGACTTCCCCCGGGCAGGGGAGTGTCTATGGCTACACCTTC CASTTSPGQGSVYGYTF TRBV5-5 NA NA TRBJ1-2
TGTGCCAGCAGCCCCCGGCCTGGAGGGGAAGGCACCATATATTTT CASSPRPGGEGTIYF TRBV3-1/TRBV3-2 NA NA TRBJ1-3
TGTGCCAGCAGCGCTACCCACTCTGGAAACACCATATATTTT CASSATHSGNTIYF TRBV7-2 NA NA TRBJ1-3
TGTGCCAGCAGTCCGGGGTTCCACGAGCAGTACTTC CASSPGFHEQYF TRBV28 NA NA TRBJ2-7
TGCAGCGTTGAAGAGCGGGCCTACAATGAGCAGTTCTTC CSVEERAYNEQFF TRBV29-1 NA NA TRBJ2-1
TGTGCCAGCTGCTGGACGACAGGGGGGGATGAAAAACTGTTTTTT CASCWTTGGDEKLFF TRBV5-4 NA TRBD1 TRBJ1-4
TGTGCCAGCAGTGCCTTACAGGGGGCGCGTGGCTACACCTTC CASSALQGARGYTF TRBV2 once TRBD1 TRBJ1-2
TGCGCCAGCAGTCAGAGCAGGGGATTTAGCAATCAGCCCCAGCATTTT CASSQSRGFSNQPQHF TRBV23-1 NA NA TRBJ1-5
TGTGCCAGCAGCTCCCTCCCAGGATACGAGCAGTACTTC CASSSLPGYEQYF TRBV7-9 NA NA TRBJ2-7
TGTGCCAGTAGTATTGGGTGGGATGGGAACACTGAAGCTTTCTTT CASSIGWDGNTEAFF TRBV19 few NA TRBJ1-1
TGTGCCAGCAGTGTCCTAGATACGCAGTATTTT CASSVLDTQYF TRBV2 NA NA TRBJ2-3
TGTGCTAGTGGTTTGGTAACGGTCAGGGGCTACACCTTC CASGLVTVRGYTF TRBV12-5 few NA TRBJ1-2
TGTGCCAGCAGCTGGGACAGGGGGAATTCACCCCTCCACTTT CASSWDRGNSPLHF TRBV5-4 few TRBD1 TRBJ1-6
TGCGCCAGCAGCTTGTTTACAAATGGCTACACCTTC CASSLFTNGYTF TRBV5-1 NA NA TRBJ1-2
TGCGCCAGCAGCCACACAGCCTATGAAAAACTGTTTTTT CASSHTAYEKLFF TRBV4-3 NA NA TRBJ1-4
TGTGCCATCACCAAGAAAGGGGGAGATACGCAGTATTTT CAITKKGGDTQYF TRBV10-3 NA NA TRBJ2-3
TGTGCCAGCAGTGAATTCAGTAGCGGGCTCCGCTCCGATGAGCAGTTCTTC CASSEFSSGLRSDEQFF TRBV25-1 NA TRBD2 TRBJ2-1
TGTGCCAGTAGTGACCGGGACAGGGGCTACAATCAGCCCCAGCATTTT CASSDRDRGYNQPQHF TRBV19 NA TRBD1 TRBJ1-5
TGTGCCAGCAGCCAAGAAGTGCTGACAGGGGCCAGGGACATTCAGTACTTC CASSQEVLTGARDIQYF TRBV4-2 NA TRBD1 TRBJ2-4
TGTGCCAGCCCGGGACAGGGACTCTATAGCAATCAGCCCCAGCATTTT CASPGQGLYSNQPQHF TRBV5-8 NA TRBD1 TRBJ1-5
TGTGCCAGCAGCCTGACAGCGAACACTGAAGCTTTCTTT CASSLTANTEAFF TRBV3-1/TRBV3-2 NA NA TRBJ1-1
TGTGCCAGAAGCTTGAGTGGCCGGCGCCTCCAAGAGACCCAGTACTTC CARSLSGRRLQETQYF TRBV5-3 once NA TRBJ2-5
TGTGCCAGCAGTTTACAGGGTCCCACTGAAGCTTTCTTT CASSLQGPTEAFF TRBV27 NA NA TRBJ1-1
TGTGCCAGTAGTATAGGGGACAGCAATCAGCCCCAGCATTTT CASSIGDSNQPQHF TRBV19 NA NA TRBJ1-5
TGCGCCAGCAGCTTGGAAGGTGGCAGCTATGGCTACACCTTC CASSLEGGSYGYTF TRBV5-1 NA NA TRBJ1-2
TGCGCCAGCAGCCAAGATCGGGAGGCGGCAGGGAGTGGGGCCTACAATGAGCAGTTCTTC CASSQDREAAGSGAYNEQFF TRBV4-1 NA TRBD2 TRBJ2-1
TGTGCCAGCAGTGAATCGCAGGATTCACCCCTCCACTTT CASSESQDSPLHF TRBV25-1 NA NA TRBJ1-6
TGTGCCAGTCCACAACAAGAGACCCAGTACTTC CASPQQETQYF TRBV19 NA NA TRBJ2-5
TGTGCCAGCAGTTTAGCGGGGCCAGATACGCAGTATTTT CASSLAGPDTQYF TRBV12-3/TRBV12-4 NA NA TRBJ2-3
TGTGCCCTGGAGTGGTCGGGGGTTAAATATTTT CALEWSGVKYF TRBV30 NA NA TRBJ1-3
TGTGCTAGTGGTTTGTTGGGTAGTGTTGCAACTAATGAAAAACTGTTTTTT CASGLLGSVATNEKLFF TRBV12-5 NA NA TRBJ1-4
TGCAGCGCAGAATTACTCGGGACACTATACAATGAGCAGTTCTTC CSAELLGTLYNEQFF TRBV29-1 few NA TRBJ2-1
TGTGCCAGCAGCGTAGGAGGGTTCTCCTACGAGCAGTACTTC CASSVGGFSYEQYF TRBV9 NA NA TRBJ2-7
TGTGCCAGCAGTCCAGGGGCCTGGATAGCCCCTTACAATGAGCAGTTCTTC CASSPGAWIAPYNEQFF TRBV28 NA NA TRBJ2-1
TGTGCCAGCAGCGCGGGACAGGGGGCCGCCGTGAAGACCCAGTACTTC CASSAGQGAAVKTQYF TRBV9 NA TRBD1 TRBJ2-5
TGTGCCAGCAAAGGGCTAGTGTCGGCCACCGGGGAGCTGTTTTTT CASKGLVSATGELFF TRBV2 NA NA TRBJ2-2
TGTGCCAATTTCGACAGGGCCGGAAACACCATATATTTT CANFDRAGNTIYF TRBV7-9 once TRBD1 TRBJ1-3
TGCAGCGTTGTCCAGGGGGCCACTGAAGCTTTCTTT CSVVQGATEAFF TRBV29-1 NA TRBD1 TRBJ1-1
TGCGCCAGCAGCCAAGCTCCGATGAACACTGAAGCTTTCTTT CASSQAPMNTEAFF TRBV4-1 NA NA TRBJ1-1
TGCGCCAGCAGCCAGGGCCAAGGGGGGGCCGGGGCAGATACGCAGTATTTT CASSQGQGGAGADTQYF TRBV4-1 NA NA TRBJ2-3